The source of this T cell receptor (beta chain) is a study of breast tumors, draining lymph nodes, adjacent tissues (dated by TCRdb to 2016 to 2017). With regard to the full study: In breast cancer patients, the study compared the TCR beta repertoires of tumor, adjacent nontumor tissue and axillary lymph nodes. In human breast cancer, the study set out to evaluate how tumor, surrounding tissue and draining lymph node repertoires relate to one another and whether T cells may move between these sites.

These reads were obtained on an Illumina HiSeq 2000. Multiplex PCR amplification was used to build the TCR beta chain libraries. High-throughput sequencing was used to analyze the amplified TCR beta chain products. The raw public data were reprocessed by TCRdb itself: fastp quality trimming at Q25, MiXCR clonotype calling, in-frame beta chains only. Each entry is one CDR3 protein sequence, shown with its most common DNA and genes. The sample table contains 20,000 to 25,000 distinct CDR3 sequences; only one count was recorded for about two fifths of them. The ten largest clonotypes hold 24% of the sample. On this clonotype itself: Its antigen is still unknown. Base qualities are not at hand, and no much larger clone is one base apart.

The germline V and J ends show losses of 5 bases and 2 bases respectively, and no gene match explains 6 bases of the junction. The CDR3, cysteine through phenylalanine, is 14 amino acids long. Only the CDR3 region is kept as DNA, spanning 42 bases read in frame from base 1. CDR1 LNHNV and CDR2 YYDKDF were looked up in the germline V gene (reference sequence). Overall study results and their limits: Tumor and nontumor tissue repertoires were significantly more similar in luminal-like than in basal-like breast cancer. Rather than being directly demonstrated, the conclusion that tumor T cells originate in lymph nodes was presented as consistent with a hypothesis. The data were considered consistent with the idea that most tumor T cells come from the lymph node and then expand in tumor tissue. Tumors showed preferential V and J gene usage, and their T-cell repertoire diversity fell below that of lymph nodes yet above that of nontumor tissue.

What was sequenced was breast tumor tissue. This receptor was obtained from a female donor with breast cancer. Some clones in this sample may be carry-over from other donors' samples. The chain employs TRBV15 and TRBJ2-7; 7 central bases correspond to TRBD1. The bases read TGTGCCACCAGCGGCAGGGACAGCCCCTACGAGCAGTACTTC. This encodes CATSGRDSPYEQYF.